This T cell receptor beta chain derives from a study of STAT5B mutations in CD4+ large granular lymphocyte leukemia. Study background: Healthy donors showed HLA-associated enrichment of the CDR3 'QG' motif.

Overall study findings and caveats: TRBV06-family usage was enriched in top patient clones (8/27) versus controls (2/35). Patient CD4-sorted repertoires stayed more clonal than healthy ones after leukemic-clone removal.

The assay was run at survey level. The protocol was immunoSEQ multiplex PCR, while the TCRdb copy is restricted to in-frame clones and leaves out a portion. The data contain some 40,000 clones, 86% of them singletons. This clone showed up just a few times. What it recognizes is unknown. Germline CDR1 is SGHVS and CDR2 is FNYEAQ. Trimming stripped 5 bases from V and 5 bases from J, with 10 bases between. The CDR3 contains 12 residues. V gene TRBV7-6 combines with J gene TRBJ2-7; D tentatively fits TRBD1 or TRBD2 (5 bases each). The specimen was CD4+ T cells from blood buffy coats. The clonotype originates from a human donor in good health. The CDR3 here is CASSPRGDEQYF. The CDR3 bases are TGTGCCAGCAGCCCTCGAGGGGACGAGCAGTACTTC.